This T cell receptor (beta chain) was identified during a study of response to subunit inactivated influenza vaccine. With respect to this clonotype: Its antigen remains unknown.

MiXCR, applied by TCRdb to the RT-PCR reads, yields one record per CDR3 protein. This sample has 590,000 or so distinct CDR3 sequences; around 13% occur once, and the top ten carry 7.6%. Findings and limits, study-wide: With each seasonal influenza vaccination, the authors suggested, few new T cells are recruited.

This CDR3 comprises 15 residues. V was trimmed by 0 bases and J by 5 bases, leaving 12 bases between them. The germline V gene encodes CDR1 SEHNR and CDR2 FQNEAQ (reference sequence). The sequencing here drew on PBMCs from blood, taken around two weeks before vaccination. The chain joins TRBV7-9 to TRBJ2-3; no clear D gene. The source of this sequence is a man over 45 who received an inactivated influenza vaccine. In DNA form, the CDR3 reads TGTGCCAGCAGCTTAGCAGGGATCGCAGGAGATACGCAGTATTTT. This translates into CASSLAGIAGDTQYF. The full variable domain, in which reference TRBV7-9 and TRBJ2-3 provide the parts outside the CDR3, is DTGVSQNPRHKITKRGQNVTFRCDPISEHNRLYWYRQTLGQGPEFLTYFQNEAQLEKSRLLSDRFSAERPKGSFSTLEIQRTEQGDSAMYLCASSLAGIAGDTQYFGPGTRLTVL.